Listed below are T cell receptor beta chains from one sample, sequenced in a study of T cell changes during pregnancy in multiple sclerosis. Method: immunoSEQ multiplex PCR; TCRdb's copy keeps in-frame clones and lacks some. The sample lists around 32,000 clones, about 88% seen once, with over 8.5% in the top ten. Here the sequenced sample was CD8+ T cells from peripheral blood mononuclear cells, taken in the third trimester of pregnancy. Every receptor here comes from a female donor with multiple sclerosis, enrolled in a pregnancy study. Each CDR3 is given with its conserved first and last residue. A D gene is named only where the DNA matches it firmly. The size of a clone is reported for some rows only, either as once, few or many, or as a class for expanded clones.

J: TRBJ2-7
D: TRBD1
V: TRBV6-6
size: few
DNA: TGTGCCAGCAGTTTCACAGGGGGCTCTAGGGAGCAGTACTTC
CDR3: CASSFTGGSREQYF

J: TRBJ1-5
D: .
V: TRBV28
size: .
DNA: TGTGCCACCTCCCGAGAGTTTAGCAATCAGCCCCAGCATTTT
CDR3: CATSREFSNQPQHF

J: TRBJ2-3
D: .
V: TRBV27
size: .
DNA: TGTGCCAGCAGTTTAGGCAGGGGTCCAGATACGCAGTATTTT
CDR3: CASSLGRGPDTQYF

J: TRBJ2-1
D: .
V: TRBV19
size: .
DNA: TGTGCCAGTAGTATTTCGAGTCTTTGGAATGAGCAGTTCTTC
CDR3: CASSISSLWNEQFF

J: TRBJ1-3
D: TRBD1
V: TRBV18
size: few
DNA: TGTGCCAGCTCATTTAACAGGGGTCACTCTGGAAACACCATATCTTTT
CDR3: CASSFNRGHSGNTISF

J: TRBJ1-2
D: .
V: TRBV9
size: .
DNA: TGTGCCAGCAGCGATCCATCCCACAGGGATACCAAACCAGCTAACTATGGCTACACCTTC
CDR3: CASSDPSHRDTKPANYGYTF

J: TRBJ1-5
D: TRBD1
V: TRBV27
size: .
DNA: TGTGCCAGCAGCACAGGGGAAGGCAGCAATCAGCCCCAGCATTTT
CDR3: CASSTGEGSNQPQHF

J: TRBJ1-2
D: .
V: TRBV7-8
size: .
DNA: TGTGCCAGCAGCTTCGAGGGGGGAGGGGTTTATGGCTACACCTTC
CDR3: CASSFEGGGVYGYTF

J: TRBJ1-3
D: TRBD1
V: TRBV5-1
size: .
DNA: TGCGCCAGCAGCTCGGGACAGGGTTATGGAAACACCATATATTTT
CDR3: CASSSGQGYGNTIYF

J: TRBJ2-5
D: TRBD2
V: TRBV4-2
size: .
DNA: TGTGCCAGCAGCCAAGAGGTAGCGGGGGCTTTCGATGGTTTGGAAGAGACCCAGTACTTC
CDR3: CASSQEVAGAFDGLEETQYF

J: TRBJ1-1
D: .
V: TRBV28
size: .
DNA: TGTGCCAGCACCCCAGGGTACACTGAAGCTTTCTTT
CDR3: CASTPGYTEAFF

J: TRBJ2-2
D: TRBD1
V: TRBV6-5
size: .
DNA: TGTGCCAGCAGTTCGGGACAGTTCAACACCGGGGAGCTGTTTTTT
CDR3: CASSSGQFNTGELFF

J: TRBJ2-7
D: .
V: TRBV7-9
size: .
DNA: TGTGCCAGCAGCTCCCATGAAGCCCCCTACGAGCAGTACTTC
CDR3: CASSSHEAPYEQYF

J: TRBJ2-3
D: TRBD2
V: TRBV7-3
size: once
DNA: TGTGCCAGCAGCCTAGCGGGGGGGCCCCCAGATACGCAGTATTTT
CDR3: CASSLAGGPPDTQYF

J: TRBJ2-7
D: .
V: TRBV30
size: few
DNA: TGTGCCTGGAGGAGCAGGGATGGTGTCTACGAGCAGTACTTC
CDR3: CAWRSRDGVYEQYF

J: TRBJ1-3
D: TRBD1
V: TRBV6-6
size: .
DNA: TGTGCCAGCACCCTGACAGGGACAAAGACCATATATTTT
CDR3: CASTLTGTKTIYF

J: TRBJ1-1
D: TRBD1
V: TRBV7-6
size: .
DNA: TGTGCCAGCAGCTTAGGCGCAGGGGGGACTGAAGCTTTCTTT
CDR3: CASSLGAGGTEAFF

J: TRBJ1-4
D: .
V: TRBV21-1
size: .
DNA: TGTGCCAGCAGCCGGACAGGGGGTGGGGAAAAACTGTTTTTT
CDR3: CASSRTGGGEKLFF

J: TRBJ2-7
D: TRBD2
V: TRBV7-6
size: .
DNA: TGTGCCAGCAGCCCCGGCGCGGGAGGTAGCGAGCAGTACTTC
CDR3: CASSPGAGGSEQYF

J: TRBJ2-1
D: .
V: TRBV9
size: .
DNA: TGTGCCAGCAGCGCCCTAGAGGTAGGTCGCAATGAGCAGTTCTTC
CDR3: CASSALEVGRNEQFF

J: TRBJ1-3
D: .
V: TRBV10-3
size: .
DNA: TGTGCCATCACGGGGGACGGAAACACCATATATTTT
CDR3: CAITGDGNTIYF

J: TRBJ2-1
D: TRBD2
V: TRBV5-1
size: .
DNA: TGCGCCAGCAGTTCCGGGACTAGCGCCTACAATGAGCAGTTCTTC
CDR3: CASSSGTSAYNEQFF

J: TRBJ2-3
D: TRBD1
V: TRBV5-1
size: .
DNA: TGCGCCAGCAGCTTGGGAGACAGGGGGAGACGAGATACGCAGTATTTT
CDR3: CASSLGDRGRRDTQYF

J: TRBJ2-1
D: .
V: TRBV12-5
size: .
DNA: TGTGCTAGTGCGGAGTCAGGGCGTGGTGAGCAGTTCTTC
CDR3: CASAESGRGEQFF

J: TRBJ2-1
D: TRBD2
V: TRBV28
size: .
DNA: TGTGCCAGCAGTTTATGGTTAGCGGGAGGGACTGGGGATGAGCAGTTCTTC
CDR3: CASSLWLAGGTGDEQFF

J: TRBJ2-1
D: .
V: TRBV5-6
size: .
DNA: TGTGCCAGCAGCTTGGCCCTAGCTAAGGGCAATGAGCAGTTCTTC
CDR3: CASSLALAKGNEQFF

J: TRBJ2-7
D: TRBD1
V: TRBV15
size: .
DNA: TGTGCCACCAGGGGGACAGGAGACTCCTACGAGCAGTACTTC
CDR3: CATRGTGDSYEQYF

J: TRBJ2-1
D: TRBD2
V: TRBV5-1
size: .
DNA: TGCGCCAGCAGCTTGGAGGCGGGGGTCTCCTACAATGAGCAGTTCTTC
CDR3: CASSLEAGVSYNEQFF

J: TRBJ2-1
D: TRBD2
V: TRBV2
size: .
DNA: TGTGCCAGGATAGGGACTAGCGGGAGGTCCGGCTACAATGAGCAGTTCTTC
CDR3: CARIGTSGRSGYNEQFF

J: TRBJ2-1
D: TRBD2
V: TRBV4-1
size: .
DNA: TGCGCCAGCAGCCAAGATCTGACTAGCGGCCGAAGGAGGTTCTTC
CDR3: CASSQDLTSGRRRFF

J: TRBJ2-7
D: .
V: TRBV5-4
size: .
DNA: TGTGCCAGCAGCTTCCCGGGAAGGTACGAGCAGTACTTC
CDR3: CASSFPGRYEQYF

J: TRBJ2-1
D: .
V: TRBV2
size: few
DNA: TGTGCCAGCAGTGATGGCAACACTGAGCAGTTCTTC
CDR3: CASSDGNTEQFF

J: TRBJ2-7
D: .
V: TRBV27
size: .
DNA: TGTGCCAGCAGTTTATCCCCCTTCTCCTACGAGCAGTACTTC
CDR3: CASSLSPFSYEQYF

J: TRBJ2-3
D: .
V: TRBV27
size: once
DNA: TGTGCCAGCAGTTTGTACAGGGGCACAGATACGCAGTATTTT
CDR3: CASSLYRGTDTQYF

J: TRBJ2-1
D: TRBD2
V: TRBV6-9
size: .
DNA: TGTGCCAGCAGTTACCTACTAGCGGGAGCGCTTGAGCAGTTCTTC
CDR3: CASSYLLAGALEQFF

J: TRBJ1-2
D: TRBD1
V: TRBV5-1
size: medium-sized
DNA: TGCGCCAGCAGCTGGGACCACAGGGGGCGAGCAAACTATGGCTACACCTTC
CDR3: CASSWDHRGRANYGYTF

J: TRBJ2-7
D: .
V: TRBV9
size: few
DNA: TGTGCCAGCAGCGCGGGAGATCATCGTTACGAGCAGTACTTC
CDR3: CASSAGDHRYEQYF

J: TRBJ2-3
D: TRBD2
V: TRBV9
size: .
DNA: TGTGCCAGCAGCATGTCCGGGAGCGGGGCTAGCACAGATACGCAGTATTTT
CDR3: CASSMSGSGASTDTQYF

J: TRBJ1-1
D: TRBD1
V: TRBV19
size: .
DNA: TGTGCCAGTAGCCCAGGGGGCCGGAACACTGAAGCTTTCTTT
CDR3: CASSPGGRNTEAFF

J: TRBJ2-1
D: TRBD2
V: TRBV5-6
size: .
DNA: TGTGCCAGCAGCGTGACTAGCCACCCACAGTTCTTC
CDR3: CASSVTSHPQFF

J: TRBJ2-7
D: .
V: TRBV7-9
size: .
DNA: TGTGCCAGCAGCTCAGGGGCTTACGAGCAGTACTTC
CDR3: CASSSGAYEQYF

J: TRBJ2-6
D: .
V: TRBV19
size: .
DNA: TGTGCCAGTAGTACTGGAGGGACCGTGAGCTCTGGGGCCAACGTCCTGACTTTC
CDR3: CASSTGGTVSSGANVLTF

J: TRBJ2-1
D: TRBD2
V: TRBV7-9
size: .
DNA: TGTGCCAGCAGCACTACTAGCGGGGGGCTCCCCTACAATGAGCAGTTCTTC
CDR3: CASSTTSGGLPYNEQFF

J: TRBJ1-4
D: TRBD1
V: TRBV9
size: .
DNA: TGTGCCAGCACGACAGGGACTAATGAAAAACTGTTTTTT
CDR3: CASTTGTNEKLFF

J: TRBJ1-1
D: .
V: TRBV19
size: .
DNA: TGTGCCAGTCAGGGGATCGGGGACACTGAAGCTTTCTTT
CDR3: CASQGIGDTEAFF

J: TRBJ2-3
D: .
V: TRBV5-1
size: .
DNA: TGCGCCAGCAGCCGAGGCACAGATACGCAGTATTTT
CDR3: CASSRGTDTQYF

J: TRBJ2-5
D: .
V: TRBV6-6
size: .
DNA: TGTGCCAGCAGTTATTATCTAGCGGAGACCCAGTACTTC
CDR3: CASSYYLAETQYF

J: TRBJ2-3
D: TRBD2
V: TRBV7-8
size: few
DNA: TGTGCCAGCAGCTTAGTTCGGCGGGGGGACCGGGATACGCAGTATTTT
CDR3: CASSLVRRGDRDTQYF

J: TRBJ2-1
D: .
V: TRBV28
size: .
DNA: TGTGCCAGCAGTTTCACGGGGTTCTCTTACTCCTACAATGAGCAGTTCTTC
CDR3: CASSFTGFSYSYNEQFF

J: TRBJ2-7
D: TRBD1
V: TRBV5-1
size: .
DNA: TGCGCCAGCAGCTTGGGCGGAGACAGGGACCACGAGCAGTACTTC
CDR3: CASSLGGDRDHEQYF

J: TRBJ2-7
D: .
V: TRBV7-9
size: .
DNA: TGTGCCAGCAGCTTAGCGGCGGGGCCAACCTACGAGCAGTACTTC
CDR3: CASSLAAGPTYEQYF

J: TRBJ1-1
D: TRBD1
V: TRBV9
size: .
DNA: TGTGCCAGCAGCGTGGGCGGGACAGGGGGTAACGCTGAAGCTTTCTTT
CDR3: CASSVGGTGGNAEAFF

J: TRBJ1-1
D: .
V: TRBV10-3
size: .
DNA: TGTGCCATCAGTGAAAAGCGGGTGGACACTGAAGCTTTCTTT
CDR3: CAISEKRVDTEAFF

J: TRBJ2-1
D: .
V: TRBV5-1
size: .
DNA: TGCGCCAGCAGCTTGAGGGGGAGCGTCTACGATGAGCAGTTCTTC
CDR3: CASSLRGSVYDEQFF

J: TRBJ2-3
D: TRBD2
V: TRBV4-2
size: .
DNA: TGTGCCAGCAGCCAAGCTAGCGGGGACTCAGATACGCAGTATTTT
CDR3: CASSQASGDSDTQYF

J: TRBJ2-7
D: TRBD2
V: TRBV5-6
size: .
DNA: TGTGCCAGCAGCTCATGGACTAGCGGATACGAGCAGTACTTC
CDR3: CASSSWTSGYEQYF

J: TRBJ2-1
D: .
V: TRBV28
size: .
DNA: TGTGCCAGCAGCCCGCCGTTAGACAATGAGCAGTTCTTC
CDR3: CASSPPLDNEQFF

J: TRBJ2-3
D: .
V: TRBV28
size: .
DNA: TGTGCCAGCAGCCGGGAACGAAGCACAGATACGCAGTATTTT
CDR3: CASSRERSTDTQYF